The 15 T cell receptor beta chains listed next were all sequenced from one sample in a study of technical replicates of blood from a few donors. Data came from immunoSEQ multiplex PCR; TCRdb stores just in-frame clones and leaves some out. The table records over 70,000 clones, 90% to 97% of them present only once. The sample taken for sequencing was T cells isolated from PBMCs. The receptors here all came from a human donor in good health.

This clone has just one count. The CDR3 DNA is TGCGCCAGCAGCTTGTCAGGGTTCACTGAAGCTTTCTTT. As protein: CASSLSGFTEAFF. V is TRBV5-1 and J is TRBJ1-1, with D possibly TRBD1 on 5 matching bases. Trimming took off 1 base at V and 4 bases at J, with 8 bases between the two ends. Germline assignment: CDR1 SGHRS and CDR2 YFSETQ. The CDR3 loop spans 13 amino acids. Supplemented by reference TRBV5-1 and TRBJ1-1, the full variable domain reads KAGVTQTPRYLIKTRGQQVTLSCSPISGHRSVSWYQQTPGQGLQFLFEYFSETQRNKGNFPGRFSGRQFSNSRSEMNVSTLELGDSALYLCASSLSGFTEAFFGQGTRLTVV.

The gene calls are TRBV27 and TRBJ2-1; D may be TRBD1 (6 bases). V was shortened by 3 bases and J by 3 bases, with 12 bases between the two germline ends. The CDR3 loop spans 15 amino acids. Germline CDR1 MNHEY, CDR2 SMNVEV (reference sequence). The CDR3 loop reads CASSFGTKVYNEQFF. For the CDR3, the DNA is TGTGCCAGCAGTTTCGGGACAAAAGTCTACAATGAGCAGTTCTTC.

This chain uses TRBV6-1 with TRBJ2-2; TRBD1 is a possible D gene (5 bases). The CDR3 contains 15 residues. The germline V gene encodes CDR1 MNHNS and CDR2 SASEGT. V lost 0 bases to trimming and J lost 5 bases, with 10 bases between them. The DNA for the CDR3 is TGTGCCAGCAGTGAAGCAACAGCAGGGACCGGGGAGCTGTTTTTT. Residues: CASSEATAGTGELFF.

This clone occurred once. The chain employs TRBV6-1 and TRBJ1-1; D uncertain. V was pared by 4 bases and J by 1 base, with 7 bases between. CDR1 is MNHNS and CDR2 is SASEGT in the germline V gene. This CDR3 is 13 amino acids long. The CDR3 nucleotides read TGTGCCAGCAGTGCCGTAAAGAACACTGAAGCTTTCTTT. Its translation is CASSAVKNTEAFF.

The chain combines TRBV4-1 with TRBJ1-5; 9 bases fit TRBD1. The CDR3 loop spans 16 amino acids. V lost 3 bases, J lost 7 bases, and 10 bases stayed unmatched. The germline gives CDR1 MGHRA, CDR2 YSYEKL. CDR3 region: CASSQGGQGLRQPQHF. CDR3 sequence (DNA): TGCGCCAGCAGCCAGGGGGGACAGGGACTCCGCCAGCCCCAGCATTTT.

The chain carries TRBV5-6 and TRBJ2-7, with D perhaps matching TRBD2 (6 bases). The germline gives CDR1 SGHDT, CDR2 YYEEEE. The V end lost 4 bases, the J end lost 9 bases, and 17 bases lay between the germline ends. The CDR3 runs to 13 residues. CDR3 coding DNA: TGTGCCAGCAGCGCGGGTCTAGGGGAGGTGCAGTACTTC. Translated, it gives CASSAGLGEVQYF.

This chain joins TRBV6-1 and TRBJ1-1; 9 bases map to TRBD1. The CDR3 has 15 amino acids. CDR1 is MNHNS, CDR2 SASEGT, per germline. Trimming at V came to 8 bases and at J to 5 bases, leaving 12 bases not matched to a gene. The CDR3 here is CASSRTGETKTEAFF. The CDR3 bases are TGTGCCAGCTCCCGGACAGGGGAGACGAAAACTGAAGCTTTCTTT.

The chain uses TRBV7-9 and TRBJ1-3; perhaps TRBD1 as D (6 bases). The CDR3 runs 18 residues. Germline loops: CDR1 SEHNR, CDR2 FQNEAQ (reference sequence). The V end lost 4 bases, the J end lost 6 bases, and 25 bases lay between the germline ends. The CDR3 loop reads CASSSPAEQGPAENTIYF. CDR3 DNA: TGTGCCAGCAGCTCCCCTGCGGAGCAGGGGCCGGCGGAAAACACCATATATTTT.

V usage is TRBV6-1 and J usage is TRBJ1-2, with 9 bases fitting TRBD1. V was pared by 6 bases and J by 8 bases, with 13 bases of the junction left unmatched. There are 15 residues in the CDR3. CDR1 and CDR2 (germline): MNHNS, SASEGT. The CDR3 spells CASRGPGQGTKGYTF. DNA of the CDR3: TGTGCCAGCAGGGGTCCGGGACAGGGAACAAAAGGCTACACCTTC.

V is TRBV18 and J is TRBJ1-5; 11 bases match TRBD1. Germline CDR1 KGHSH, CDR2 LQKENI. V shed 0 bases, J shed 6 bases, and the junction held 4 bases outside the gene matches. This CDR3 has 16 amino acids. CDR3 nucleotide sequence: TGTGCCAGCTCACCACCCCTGGACAGGGGGCGTCAGCCCCAGCATTTT. This sequence encodes CASSPPLDRGRQPQHF.

The CDR3 coding sequence is TGCGCCAGCAGCCACCCTGGGGAGCGGGAGATGGTGCACGAGCAGTACTTC. It translates to CASSHPGEREMVHEQYF. J is TRBJ2-7 and V is TRBV4-1, with 8 bases identical to TRBD2. J was trimmed by 5 bases and V by 3 bases; bases with no gene match: 15. Germline CDR1 is MGHRA and CDR2 is YSYEKL. The CDR3 contains 17 residues.

The chain carries TRBV14 and TRBJ1-1, with D perhaps matching TRBD1 (5 bases). The CDR3 runs 18 residues. Germline V gene data show CDR1 as SGHDN and CDR2 as FVKESK. The V gene lost 1 base and the J gene lost 6 bases, with 24 bases spanning the gap. CDR3 DNA: TGTGCCAGCAGCCAAGCTAGGGGCAGGGTATTCTCCGACGCTGAAGCTTTCTTT. The encoded protein is CASSQARGRVFSDAEAFF. Filled out from reference TRBV14 and TRBJ1-1, the complete variable domain reads EAGVTQFPSHSVIEKGQTVTLRCDPISGHDNLYWYRRVMGKEIKFLLHFVKESKQDESGMPNNRFLAERTGGTYSTLKVQPAELEDSGVYFCASSQARGRVFSDAEAFFGQGTRLTVV.

The chain joins TRBV4-1 to TRBJ1-1, with TRBD1 matching over 8 bases. Trimming took 2 bases from V and 1 from J; bases not matched to a gene: 3. The V gene's germline CDR1 is MGHRA and CDR2 YSYEKL. CDR3 length: 15 residues. The CDR3 spells CASSQIDRGNTEAFF. CDR3 in DNA: TGCGCCAGCAGCCAAATCGACAGGGGGAACACTGAAGCTTTCTTT.

Concerning this clone itself: The identical CDR3 is also encoded by other nucleotide sequences in the sample. The chain recombines TRBV19 with TRBJ1-1; perhaps TRBD1 as D (6 bases). This CDR3 spans 12 amino acids. The germline CDR1 and CDR2 sequences are LNHDA and SQIVND (reference sequence). Trimming shortened V by 8 bases and J by 1 base, and 8 bases separated the two germline ends. The CDR3 protein is CASATGNTEAFF. The CDR3 region has the DNA TGTGCCAGTGCGACAGGGAACACTGAAGCTTTCTTT.

The chain is built from TRBV6-4 and TRBJ2-2; tentative D call: TRBD1 (6 bases). This CDR3 is built from 13 residues. V dropped 4 bases and J dropped 7 bases, with 10 bases sitting between them. The germline V gene has CDR1 MRHNA and CDR2 SNTAGT. The CDR3 DNA follows: TGTGCCAGCAGTGGACAGGACGGCGGGGAGCTGTTTTTT. Translation gives CASSGQDGGELFF.